The present entry profiles one TCR beta chain with its context. No antigen is known for it. These data belong to a study of T cells in tuberculosis. Only in-frame clones appear in the TCRdb table, and some are missing; sequencing was by immunoSEQ multiplex PCR. The sample has tens of thousands of clones, 90% to 95% seen once; the top ten hold 7.5%. Between the trimmed V and J ends, which lost 6 bases and 1 base, there was a span of 9 bases. Germline loops: CDR1 KGHSH, CDR2 LQKENI. The CDR3 extends over 13 amino acids. Study conclusions and caveats: GEM motif frequencies gave around 70% accuracy; the GMM repertoire gave 80% to 90%. Cases with active tuberculosis were adults, while controls were adolescents.

Each clinical donor contributed on average approximately 90,000 T cells from unsorted cryopreserved PBMC. V gene TRBV18 combines with J gene TRBJ1-1, with a possible D match to TRBD1 (5 bases). The source is a donor aged 10 to 29 with latent tuberculosis or without tuberculosis infection. The sample consisted of PBMCs. The CDR3 bases are TGTGCCAGCTCCCGCGGACAGAACACTGAAGCTTTCTTT. Amino acids: CASSRGQNTEAFF.